This T cell receptor beta chain came from a study of memory CD8 T cells in hepatitis C reinfection. Germline V gives CDR1 SGHTA, CDR2 FQGNSA. This CDR3 has 17 residues. J lost 7 bases, V lost 5 bases, and 14 bases had no gene match. Clones were read by immunoSEQ multiplex PCR, and TCRdb kept only the in-frame ones, dropping some. This repertoire shows 40,000 to 45,000 clones, over 75% found once; its top ten account for more than 0.95%. The time point was: peak reinfection, 3 to 8 weeks after reinfection detection. The sorted cells went straight to TCR sequencing with no prior in vitro expansion. Sequencing used naive CD8+ T cells sorted from blood. The rearrangement joins TRBV7-2 to TRBJ2-5, with TRBD2 matching 12 bases. The sequence was obtained from a man between 18 and 29 years old with hepatitis C virus infection. DNA for the CDR3: TGTGCCAGCAGCCATCTAGCGGGAGGGCTTGTAGGCGGGACCCAGTACTTC. Translation gives CASSHLAGGLVGGTQYF.